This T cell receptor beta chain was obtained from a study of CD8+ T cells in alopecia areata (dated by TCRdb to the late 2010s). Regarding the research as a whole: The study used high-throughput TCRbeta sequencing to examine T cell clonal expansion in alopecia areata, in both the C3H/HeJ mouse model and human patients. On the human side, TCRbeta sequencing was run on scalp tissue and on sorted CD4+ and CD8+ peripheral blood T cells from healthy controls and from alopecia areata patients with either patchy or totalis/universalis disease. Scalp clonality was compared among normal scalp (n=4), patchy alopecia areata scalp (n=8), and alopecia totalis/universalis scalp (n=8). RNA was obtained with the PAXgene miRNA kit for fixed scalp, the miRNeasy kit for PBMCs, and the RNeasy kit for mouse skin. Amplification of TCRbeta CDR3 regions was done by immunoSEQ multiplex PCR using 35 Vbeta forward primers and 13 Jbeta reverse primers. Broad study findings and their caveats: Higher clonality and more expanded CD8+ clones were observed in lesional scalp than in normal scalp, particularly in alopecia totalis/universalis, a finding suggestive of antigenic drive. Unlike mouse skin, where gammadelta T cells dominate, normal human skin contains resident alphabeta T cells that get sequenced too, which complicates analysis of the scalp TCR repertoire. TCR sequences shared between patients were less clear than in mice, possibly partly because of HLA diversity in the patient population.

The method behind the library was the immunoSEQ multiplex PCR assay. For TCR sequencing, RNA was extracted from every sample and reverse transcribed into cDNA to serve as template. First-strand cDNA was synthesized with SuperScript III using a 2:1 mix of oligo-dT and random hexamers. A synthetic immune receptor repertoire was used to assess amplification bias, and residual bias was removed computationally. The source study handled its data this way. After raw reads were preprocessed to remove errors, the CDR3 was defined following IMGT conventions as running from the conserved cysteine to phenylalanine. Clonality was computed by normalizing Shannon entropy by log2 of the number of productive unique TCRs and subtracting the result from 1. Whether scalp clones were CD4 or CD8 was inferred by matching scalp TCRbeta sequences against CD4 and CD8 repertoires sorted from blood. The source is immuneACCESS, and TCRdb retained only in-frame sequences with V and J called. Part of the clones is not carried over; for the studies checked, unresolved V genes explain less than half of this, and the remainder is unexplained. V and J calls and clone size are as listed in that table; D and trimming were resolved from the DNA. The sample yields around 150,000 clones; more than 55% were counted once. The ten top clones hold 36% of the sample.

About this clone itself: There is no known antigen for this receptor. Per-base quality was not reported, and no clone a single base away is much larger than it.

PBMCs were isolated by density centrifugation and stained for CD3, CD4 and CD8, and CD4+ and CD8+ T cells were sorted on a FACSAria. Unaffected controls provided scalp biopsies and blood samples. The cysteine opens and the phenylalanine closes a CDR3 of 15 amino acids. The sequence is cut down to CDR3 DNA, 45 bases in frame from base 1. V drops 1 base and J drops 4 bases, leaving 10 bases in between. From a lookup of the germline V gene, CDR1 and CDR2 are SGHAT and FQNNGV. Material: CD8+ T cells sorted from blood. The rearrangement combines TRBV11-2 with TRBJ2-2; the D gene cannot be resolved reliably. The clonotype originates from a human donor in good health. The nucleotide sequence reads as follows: TGTGCCAGCAGCTTAGGCAAAATGGCCACCGGGGAGCTGTTTTTT. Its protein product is CASSLGKMATGELFF. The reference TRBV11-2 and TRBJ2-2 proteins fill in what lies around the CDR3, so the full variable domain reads EAGVAQSPRYKIIEKRQSVAFWCNPISGHATLYWYQQILGQGPKLLIQFQNNGVVDDSQLPKDRFSAERLKGVDSTLKIQPAKLEDSAVYLCASSLGKMATGELFFGEGSRLTVL.